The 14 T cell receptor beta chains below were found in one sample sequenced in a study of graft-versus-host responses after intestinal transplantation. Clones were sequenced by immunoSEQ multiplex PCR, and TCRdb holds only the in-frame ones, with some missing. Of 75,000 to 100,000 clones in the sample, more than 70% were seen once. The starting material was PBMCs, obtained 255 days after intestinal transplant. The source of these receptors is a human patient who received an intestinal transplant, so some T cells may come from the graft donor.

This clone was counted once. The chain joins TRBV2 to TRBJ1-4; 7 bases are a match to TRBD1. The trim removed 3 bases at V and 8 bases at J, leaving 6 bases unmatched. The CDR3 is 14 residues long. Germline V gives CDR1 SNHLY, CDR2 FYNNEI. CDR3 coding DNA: TGTGCCAGCAGTGAGACAGGGCGGCGGGAAAAACTGTTTTTT. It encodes CASSETGRREKLFF.

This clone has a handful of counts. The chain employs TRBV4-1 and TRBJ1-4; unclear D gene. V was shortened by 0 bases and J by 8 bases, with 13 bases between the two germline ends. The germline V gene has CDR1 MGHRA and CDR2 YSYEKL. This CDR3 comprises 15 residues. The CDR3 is CASSQDSGMGEKLFF. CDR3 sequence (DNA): TGCGCCAGCAGCCAAGATTCTGGGATGGGGGAAAAACTGTTTTTT.

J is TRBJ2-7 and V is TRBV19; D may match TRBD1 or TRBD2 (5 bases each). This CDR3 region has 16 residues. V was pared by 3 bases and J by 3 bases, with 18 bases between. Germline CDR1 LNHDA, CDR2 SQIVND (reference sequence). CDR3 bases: TGTGCCAGTAGTATGGGGGACGCGGGTGAACGCTACGAGCAGTACTTC. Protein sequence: CASSMGDAGERYEQYF.

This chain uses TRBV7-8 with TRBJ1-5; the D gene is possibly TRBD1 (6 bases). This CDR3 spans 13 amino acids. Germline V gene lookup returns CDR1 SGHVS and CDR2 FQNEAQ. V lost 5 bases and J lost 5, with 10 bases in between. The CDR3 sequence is CASSLRGDQPQHF. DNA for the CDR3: TGTGCCAGCAGCCTAAGGGGGGATCAGCCCCAGCATTTT.

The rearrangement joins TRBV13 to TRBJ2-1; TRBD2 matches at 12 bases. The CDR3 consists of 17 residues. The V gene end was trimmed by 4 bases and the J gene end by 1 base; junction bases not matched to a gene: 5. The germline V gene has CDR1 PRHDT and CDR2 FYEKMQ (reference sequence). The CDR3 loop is CASSSLAGGGSYNEQFF. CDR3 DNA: TGTGCCAGCAGCTCCCTAGCGGGGGGGGGATCCTACAATGAGCAGTTCTTC.

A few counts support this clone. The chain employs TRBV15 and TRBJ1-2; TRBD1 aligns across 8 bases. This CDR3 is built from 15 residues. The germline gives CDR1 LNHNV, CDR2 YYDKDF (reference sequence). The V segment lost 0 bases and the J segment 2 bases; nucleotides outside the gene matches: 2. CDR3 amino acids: CATSRDQGANYGYTF. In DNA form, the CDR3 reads TGTGCCACCAGCAGAGATCAGGGGGCGAACTATGGCTACACCTTC.

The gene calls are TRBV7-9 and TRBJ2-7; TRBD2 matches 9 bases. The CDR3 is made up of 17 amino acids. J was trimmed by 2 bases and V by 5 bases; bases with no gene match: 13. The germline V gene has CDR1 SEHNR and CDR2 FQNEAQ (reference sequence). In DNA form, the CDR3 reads TGTGCCAGCAGCCCCGACCCGGGACTAGCAAGTCCCTACGAGCAGTACTTC. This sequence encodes CASSPDPGLASPYEQYF.

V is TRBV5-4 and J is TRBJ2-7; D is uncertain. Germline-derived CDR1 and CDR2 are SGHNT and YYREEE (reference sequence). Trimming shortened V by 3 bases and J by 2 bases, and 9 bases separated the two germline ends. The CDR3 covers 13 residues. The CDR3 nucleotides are TGTGCCAGCAGCTCCGACACAACCTACGAGCAGTACTTC. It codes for CASSSDTTYEQYF.

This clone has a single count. The chain's CDR3 is CASSLSAADGYTF. The CDR3 DNA reads as TGTGCCAGCAGCTTATCCGCCGCCGATGGCTACACCTTC. The rearrangement links TRBV7-6 to TRBJ1-2; unclear D gene. The germline CDR1 and CDR2 sequences are SGHVS and FNYEAQ. V was trimmed by 2 bases and J by 6 bases, leaving 10 bases between them. The CDR3 runs 13 residues.

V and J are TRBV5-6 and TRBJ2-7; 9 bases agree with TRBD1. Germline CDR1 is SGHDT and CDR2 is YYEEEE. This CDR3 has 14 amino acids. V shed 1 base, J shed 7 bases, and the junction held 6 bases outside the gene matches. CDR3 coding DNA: TGTGCCAGCAGCTTGACAGGGGGCGCGAAGGAGCAGTACGTC. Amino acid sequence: CASSLTGGAKEQYV.

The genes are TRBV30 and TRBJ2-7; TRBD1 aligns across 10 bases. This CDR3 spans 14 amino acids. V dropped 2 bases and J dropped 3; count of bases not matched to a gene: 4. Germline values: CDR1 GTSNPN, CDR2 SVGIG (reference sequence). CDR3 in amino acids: CAWSTGTGDYEQYF. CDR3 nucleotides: TGTGCCTGGAGTACCGGGACAGGGGACTACGAGCAGTACTTC.

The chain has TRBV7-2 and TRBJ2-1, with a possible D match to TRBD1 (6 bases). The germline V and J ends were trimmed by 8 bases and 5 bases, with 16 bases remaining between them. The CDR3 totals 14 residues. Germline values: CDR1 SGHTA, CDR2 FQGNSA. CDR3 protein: CASVQTGFNNEQFF. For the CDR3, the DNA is TGTGCCAGCGTACAAACAGGGTTCAACAATGAGCAGTTCTTC.

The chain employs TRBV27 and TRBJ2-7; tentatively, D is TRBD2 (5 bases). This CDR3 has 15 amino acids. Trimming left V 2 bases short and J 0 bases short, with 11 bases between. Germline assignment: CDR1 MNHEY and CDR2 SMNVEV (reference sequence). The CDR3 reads CASSLGPGSSYEQYF. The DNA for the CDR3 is TGTGCCAGCAGTTTAGGTCCGGGAAGCTCCTACGAGCAGTACTTC.

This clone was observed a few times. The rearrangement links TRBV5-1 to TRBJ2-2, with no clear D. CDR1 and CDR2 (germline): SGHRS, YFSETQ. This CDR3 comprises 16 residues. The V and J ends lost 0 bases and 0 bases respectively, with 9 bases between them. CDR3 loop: CASSLGNSPNTGELFF. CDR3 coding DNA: TGCGCCAGCAGCTTGGGAAATAGCCCGAACACCGGGGAGCTGTTTTTT.